This TCR beta chain appears in the sequencing data of a study of OX40 agonist ivuxolimab in advanced cancers. Study-wide background: Ivuxolimab doses were 0.01, 0.1, 0.3, 1.5, 3 or 10 mg/kg every 2 weeks. The study enrolled dose-escalation patients with hepatocellular carcinoma, melanoma, renal cell or head and neck cancer. Study results and caveats: Some patients without response likewise showed low normalized clonal expansion.

V was shortened by 3 bases and J by 5 bases, with 15 bases between the two germline ends. The CDR3 totals 15 residues. CDR1 SGHTA and CDR2 FQGNSA come from the germline V gene. This clone showed up just once. Its antigen is as yet unknown. Assay used: immunoSEQ multiplex PCR; TCRdb lists only in-frame clones, some missing. The table lists 70,000 or so clones, 84% of them singletons. The clonotype was recovered from an adult with an advanced solid tumor such as melanoma, head and neck, liver or kidney cancer. The chain uses TRBV7-2 and TRBJ2-3; the D gene could be TRBD1 or TRBD2 (5 bases each). Sequenced material: CD4+ or CD8+ T cells sorted from blood, taken in a trial of the OX40 agonist ivuxolimab. The chain's CDR3 is CASSFGQAVIDTQYF. The CDR3 nucleotides read TGTGCCAGCAGCTTCGGACAAGCGGTGATAGATACGCAGTATTTT.